This TCR beta chain was recorded in a study of blood T cell repertoires in COVID-19. Study information: Donors in the United States, Italy and Spain gave samples during acute or convalescent COVID-19.

The Seattle site enrolled patients during active infection and followed them longitudinally. In the authors' methods: Researchers report that nucleated cell counts were estimated from reference gene primer amplification. Clones were read by immunoSEQ multiplex PCR, and TCRdb kept only the in-frame ones, dropping some. Clonal size and the V and J genes are those of that table, whereas D and trimming came from the DNA. This sample has about 290,000 clones; roughly 89% occur once, and the top ten carry approximately 10%. CDR3 size: 15 residues. Germline V gene data show CDR1 as SQVTM and CDR2 as ANQGSEA. Trimming cost V 3 bases and J 5 bases, with 20 bases left between them.

The sample taken for sequencing was peripheral blood. The sequence was collected from a woman aged 25 to 45 with COVID-19, enrolled during active disease. This chain uses TRBV29-1 with TRBJ2-7; the D gene is possibly TRBD1 (5 bases). CDR3 DNA: TGCAGCGTTGAGGCAGGGAATGGTGCGGCTGACGAGCAGTACTTC. This translates into CSVEAGNGAADEQYF.